The 18 T cell receptor beta chains listed next were all sequenced from one sample in a study of shared clonotypes between healthy human individuals. Using immunoSEQ multiplex PCR, the repertoire was profiled, and TCRdb retains in-frame clones only, with some absent. The sample lists 450,000 to 500,000 clones; 70% to 80% were seen once. The sequencing input was PBMCs. These receptors were taken from a woman aged 40 to 49 in good health. Some clones in this sample may be carry-over from other donors' samples.

The rearrangement links TRBV28 to TRBJ1-5; D ambiguous. Germline lookup yields CDR1 MDHEN and CDR2 SYDVKM. The CDR3 runs to 14 residues. Trimming took off 2 bases at V and 6 bases at J, with 11 bases between the two ends. DNA for the CDR3: TGTGCCAGCAGTTTAGCTGTTGAGGGTCAGCCCCAGCATTTT. The encoded protein is CASSLAVEGQPQHF.

The gene calls are TRBV27 and TRBJ2-3; unclear D gene. The CDR3 length is 14 residues. Germline V gives CDR1 MNHEY, CDR2 SMNVEV (reference sequence). Trimming removed 4 bases from V and 1 base from J, with 9 bases in between. CDR3 loop: CASSSPPRTDTQYF. DNA for the CDR3: TGTGCCAGCAGTTCTCCCCCCCGCACAGATACGCAGTATTTT.

This clone was observed at least ten times. The CDR3 is CASSQGGQSSTDTQYF. CDR3 coding DNA: TGTGCCAGCAGCCAGGGTGGACAATCTAGCACAGATACGCAGTATTTT. This chain links TRBV14 with TRBJ2-3; tentatively, D is TRBD1 (5 bases). V was trimmed by 3 bases and J by 0 bases, leaving 13 bases between them. Germline assignment: CDR1 SGHDN and CDR2 FVKESK. There are 16 residues in the CDR3.

The table lists this clone with many counts. Written as DNA, the CDR3 is TGTGCCAGCGGGGTGGGGAAAACCTACGAGCAGTACTTC. It yields the protein CASGVGKTYEQYF. This chain uses TRBV27 with TRBJ2-7, with D unclear. Trimming pared 8 bases from V and 2 bases from J, leaving 13 bases between. The CDR3 is 13 residues long. CDR1 is MNHEY, CDR2 SMNVEV, per germline (reference sequence).

The sample holds a few counts of this clone. The chain employs TRBV5-1 and TRBJ2-1; 14 nucleotides align to TRBD2. Per germline, CDR1 SGHRS and CDR2 YFSETQ. Trimming at V came to 4 bases and at J to 15 bases, leaving 9 bases not matched to a gene. CDR3 size: 14 residues. The DNA of the CDR3 is TGCGCCAGCAGCCCGGGACTAGCGGGAGAATGGGGGTTCTTC. This sequence encodes CASSPGLAGEWGFF.

In DNA form, the CDR3 reads TGTGCCAGCTCTTACTCCCTGACAGGGCCGGGGACCGGGGAGCTGTTTTTT. It specifies CASSYSLTGPGTGELFF. The chain uses TRBV7-3 and TRBJ2-2, with 7 bases identical to TRBD1. CDR1 is SGHTA and CDR2 is FQGTGA in the germline V gene. CDR3 length: 17 residues. V shed 8 bases, J shed 5 bases, and the junction held 17 bases outside the gene matches.

The V gene is TRBV4-1, the J gene TRBJ2-2; D is ambiguous. Trimming took off 0 bases at V and 5 bases at J, with 13 bases between the two ends. The length of the CDR3 is 16 residues. Germline CDR1 is MGHRA and CDR2 is YSYEKL. CDR3 sequence (DNA): TGCGCCAGCAGCCAAGAGGCGGTAGGCCCAACCGGGGAGCTGTTTTTT. Protein product: CASSQEAVGPTGELFF.

Notes on this clone: This CDR3 is also generated by other DNA sequences in the sample. The J gene is TRBJ1-3, the V gene TRBV4-1; D unresolved. CDR1 MGHRA and CDR2 YSYEKL come from the germline V gene. V lost 1 base and J lost 2, with 9 bases in between. This CDR3 region has 15 residues. CDR3 region: CASSQAGRAGNTIYF. The CDR3 DNA follows: TGCGCCAGCAGCCAAGCTGGAAGGGCTGGAAACACCATATATTTT.

The V gene is TRBV7-9, the J gene TRBJ2-2; D ambiguous. This CDR3 has 12 amino acids. Germline CDR1 reads SEHNR; CDR2 reads FQNEAQ (reference sequence). Trimming shortened V by 5 bases and J by 7 bases, and 8 bases separated the two germline ends. CDR3 coding DNA: TGTGCCAGCAGCAACTCCCGCGGGGAGCTGTTTTTT. Translating it yields CASSNSRGELFF. The full variable domain, its missing parts supplied by reference TRBV7-9 and TRBJ2-2, is DTGVSQNPRHKITKRGQNVTFRCDPISEHNRLYWYRQTLGQGPEFLTYFQNEAQLEKSRLLSDRFSAERPKGSFSTLEIQRTEQGDSAMYLCASSNSRGELFFGEGSRLTVL.

This clone has a handful of counts. This sequence joins TRBV27 and TRBJ2-1, with 8 bases aligning to TRBD2. Losses at the gene ends were 6 bases for V and 7 bases for J; bases not matched to a gene: 8. This CDR3 has 14 residues. Per the germline V gene, CDR1 is MNHEY and CDR2 is SMNVEV (reference sequence). CDR3 bases: TGTGCCAGCAGGTATAGCGGGAATAGGAATGAGCAGTTCTTC. Translation: CASRYSGNRNEQFF.

This rearrangement joins TRBV27 to TRBJ2-7, with 11 bases identical to TRBD1. The germline V gene encodes CDR1 MNHEY and CDR2 SMNVEV (reference sequence). The V and J ends lost 5 bases and 7 bases, in that order; junction bases with no gene match: 10. The CDR3 is made up of 15 amino acids. CDR3 region: CASSRTGTGGREQYF. The DNA for the CDR3 is TGTGCCAGCAGTAGAACCGGGACAGGGGGTAGGGAGCAGTACTTC.

This rearrangement joins TRBV7-8 to TRBJ1-1; 7 bases fit TRBD1. Germline CDR1 SGHVS, CDR2 FQNEAQ. V dropped 5 bases and J dropped 4; count of bases not matched to a gene: 4. The CDR3 length is 13 residues. Here the CDR3 reads CASSLGDSTEAFF. In DNA, the CDR3 is TGTGCCAGCAGCCTAGGGGACAGCACTGAAGCTTTCTTT.

As to this clone: Relative to the germline gene, one junction end is altered; a read error may explain this. The V call is TRBV5-1, the J call TRBJ1-1, with 7 bases identical to TRBD1. Looked up from germline, CDR1 is SGHRS and CDR2 is YFSETQ. The CDR3 extends over 14 amino acids. The CDR3 region is CASGLETGNTEAFF. DNA for the CDR3: TGCGCCAGCGGCTTGGAGACAGGGAACACTGAAGCTTTCTTC.

This clone was counted only a few times. The V and J genes are TRBV11-3 and TRBJ2-5; tentatively, D is TRBD2 (5 bases). The better agreement between TRBJ2-7 and the DNA end casts doubt on the J call. This CDR3 has 15 amino acids. The germline V gene encodes CDR1 SGHNT and CDR2 YENEEA. The CDR3 bases are TGTGCCAGCAGCTTCCGGGAATATGTCTCCTACGAGCAGTACTTC. As protein: CASSFREYVSYEQYF.

This clone was seen more than once but under ten times. The rearrangement uses TRBV2 and TRBJ2-2; no clear D. CDR3 size: 15 residues. With 11 bases removed from V and 5 bases from J, the gap between germline ends came to 21 bases. Germline lookup yields CDR1 SNHLY and CDR2 FYNNEI. Here the CDR3 reads CASLSPKAGTGELFF. The CDR3 nucleotides are TGTGCCTCCCTTTCCCCCAAGGCTGGAACCGGGGAGCTGTTTTTT.

This clone appeared once. The chain links TRBV5-1 to TRBJ1-2, with 7 bases identical to TRBD1. Germline CDR1 SGHRS, CDR2 YFSETQ. V lost 4 bases to trimming and J lost 5 bases; unmatched junction nucleotides: 11. The CDR3 is 15 residues long. The CDR3 region is CASSPEGGPPYGYTF. As DNA, the CDR3 is TGCGCCAGCAGCCCTGAAGGGGGCCCTCCATATGGCTACACCTTC.

The V call is TRBV28, the J call TRBJ2-2, with TRBD1 matching over 10 bases. Germline V gives CDR1 MDHEN, CDR2 SYDVKM. Trimming took 6 bases from V and 2 from J; bases not matched to a gene: 3. This CDR3 is 15 amino acids long. In nucleotides, the CDR3 is TGTGCCAGCAGACGACAGGGGGCTAACACCGGGGAGCTGTTTTTT. This encodes CASRRQGANTGELFF.

V gene TRBV4-3 combines with J gene TRBJ2-4; no clear D. V was cut by 4 bases and J by 3 bases, with 13 bases left in between. The CDR3 length is 15 residues. Germline assignment: CDR1 LGHNA and CDR2 YSLEER. CDR3 in DNA: TGCGCCAGCAGCCCCGTGGCGCTAGGCAAAAACATTCAGTACTTC. Encoded protein: CASSPVALGKNIQYF.